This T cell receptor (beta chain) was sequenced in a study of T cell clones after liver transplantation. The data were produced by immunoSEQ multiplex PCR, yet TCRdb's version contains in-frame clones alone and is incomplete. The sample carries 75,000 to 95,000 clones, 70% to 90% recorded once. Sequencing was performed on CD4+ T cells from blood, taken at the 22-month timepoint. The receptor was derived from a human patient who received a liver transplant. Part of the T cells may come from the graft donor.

The CDR3 DNA is TGTGCCAGCCGACTTTTCGTGGCCGGGGAGCTGTTTTTT. This sequence encodes CASRLFVAGELFF. The chain is built from TRBV19 and TRBJ2-2, with D hard to call. Trimming left V 9 bases short and J 6 bases short, with 14 bases between. Germline V gene sequence: CDR1 LNHDA, CDR2 SQIVND (reference sequence). This CDR3 region has 13 residues.